A selection of T cell receptor beta chains follows, all from one sample in a study of blood T cell repertoires in COVID-19. The data were produced by immunoSEQ multiplex PCR, yet TCRdb's version contains in-frame clones alone and is incomplete. The sample holds about 270,000 clones; approximately 88% are singletons and the top ten take 1.2%. Sequencing was performed on PBMCs or T cells enriched from blood (not recorded which). These receptors originate from a woman aged 40 to 50 with acute COVID-19. Both conserved end residues are part of each CDR3.

J gene	V gene	CDR3 protein
TRBJ1-2	TRBV28	CASSLGQNYGYTF
TRBJ1-4	TRBV4-3	CASSQDWAGRQGGNEKLFF
TRBJ2-1	TRBV5-1	CASSIIGVRGSRYNEQFF
TRBJ1-2	TRBV4-3	CASSRTGQGYGYTF
TRBJ2-1	TRBV11-2	CASSPRPTDQQFF
TRBJ1-1	TRBV27	CASSPFDINTEAFF
TRBJ2-1	TRBV15	CATSREGLAGSNEQFF
TRBJ1-5	TRBV5-1	CASSLQAGQPQHF
TRBJ1-1	TRBV19	CATHRLGASTEAFF
TRBJ1-1	TRBV7-3	CASSPTGIDTEAFF
TRBJ1-4	TRBV18	CASSPFSSARGSEKLFF
TRBJ1-1	TRBV30	CAWSTLRGQGGYTEAFF
TRBJ2-3	TRBV18	CASSPPGTSTYTQYF
TRBJ1-6	TRBV30	CAWNKRGSDSPLHF
TRBJ2-3	TRBV5-4	CASSQGLAGADTQYF
TRBJ2-4	TRBV3-1/TRBV3-2	CASSQDTRPLYF
TRBJ1-2	TRBV28	CASRSGTQGSELYGYTF
TRBJ2-1	TRBV7-8	CASSETSGTDVDEQFF
TRBJ1-1	TRBV9	CASSEWTGANTEAFF
TRBJ1-3	TRBV3-1/TRBV3-2	CASSSTGGYSGNTIYF
TRBJ1-3	TRBV13	CASSRSQGGNTIYF
TRBJ1-3	TRBV15	CATSRGGLWGNTIYF
TRBJ1-2	TRBV5-8	CASSLYYPDGYTF
TRBJ1-4	TRBV11-2	CASTRGQGILKLFF
TRBJ2-1	TRBV27	CASSLSGTGVGNEQFF
TRBJ2-1	TRBV11-3	CASSLLRSSGEQFF
TRBJ2-7	TRBV30	CAWSRDRGAYEQYF
TRBJ1-1	TRBV4-3	CASSPQVGGLMNTEAFF
TRBJ2-1	TRBV5-1	CASSPGGRDEQFF
TRBJ2-5	TRBV5-1	CASRLRTGVTQYF
TRBJ1-3	TRBV4-3	CASSQDPSGSGNTIYF
TRBJ1-2	TRBV11-3	CASSIRTGEIAARHF
TRBJ2-3	TRBV5-1	CASSLAGTSGTDTQYF
TRBJ1-2	TRBV2	CASRDDRNANYGYTF
TRBJ1-2	TRBV27	CASSFRTGFNYGYTF
TRBJ2-2	TRBV7-3	CASSPGLASTGELFF
TRBJ1-5	TRBV27	CAGIQGNQPQHF
TRBJ2-7	TRBV3-1/TRBV3-2	CASSQAVTSYEQYF
TRBJ1-2	TRBV7-9	CASQMGHDYGYTF
TRBJ1-2	TRBV30	CAWNGQGRYGYTF
TRBJ1-6	TRBV7-9	CASNLPGQGGSPLHF
TRBJ1-1	TRBV28	CASGDSSNTEAFF
TRBJ2-1	TRBV7-8	CASSTPGPRGGEQFF